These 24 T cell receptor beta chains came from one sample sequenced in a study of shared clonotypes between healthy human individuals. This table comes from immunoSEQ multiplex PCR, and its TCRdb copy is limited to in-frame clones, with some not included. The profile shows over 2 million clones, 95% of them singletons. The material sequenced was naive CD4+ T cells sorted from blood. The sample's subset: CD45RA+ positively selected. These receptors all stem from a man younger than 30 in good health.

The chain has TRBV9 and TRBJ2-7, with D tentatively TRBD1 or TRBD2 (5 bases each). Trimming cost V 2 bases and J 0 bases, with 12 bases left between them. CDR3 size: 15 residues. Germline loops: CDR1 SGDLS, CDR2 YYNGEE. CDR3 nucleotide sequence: TGTGCCAGCAGCGTCGGGGCCCAAGGCTCCTACGAGCAGTACTTC. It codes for CASSVGAQGSYEQYF.

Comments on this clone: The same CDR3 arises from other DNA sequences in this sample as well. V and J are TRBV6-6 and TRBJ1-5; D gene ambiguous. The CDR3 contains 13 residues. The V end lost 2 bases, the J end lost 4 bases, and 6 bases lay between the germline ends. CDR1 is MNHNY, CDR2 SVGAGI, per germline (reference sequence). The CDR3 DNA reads TGTGCCAGCAGTTACCGAGGGAATCAGCCCCAGCATTTT. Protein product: CASSYRGNQPQHF.

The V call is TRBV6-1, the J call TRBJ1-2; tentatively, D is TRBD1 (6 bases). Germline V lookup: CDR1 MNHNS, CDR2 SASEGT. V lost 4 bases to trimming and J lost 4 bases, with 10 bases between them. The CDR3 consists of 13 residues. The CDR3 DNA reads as TGTGCCAGCAGTGTGGACAGACCCTATGGCTACACCTTC. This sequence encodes CASSVDRPYGYTF.

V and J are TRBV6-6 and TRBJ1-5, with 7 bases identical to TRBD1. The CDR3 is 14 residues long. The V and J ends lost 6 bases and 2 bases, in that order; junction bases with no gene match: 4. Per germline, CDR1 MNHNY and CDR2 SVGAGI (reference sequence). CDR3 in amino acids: CASRATGGNQPQHF. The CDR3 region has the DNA TGTGCCAGCAGGGCCACAGGGGGCAATCAGCCCCAGCATTTT.

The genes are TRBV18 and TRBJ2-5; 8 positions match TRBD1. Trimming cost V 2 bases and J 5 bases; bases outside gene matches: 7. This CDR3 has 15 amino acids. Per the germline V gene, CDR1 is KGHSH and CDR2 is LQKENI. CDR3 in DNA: TGTGCCAGCTCACCAAATACAGGGGGTCACGAGACCCAGTACTTC. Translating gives CASSPNTGGHETQYF.

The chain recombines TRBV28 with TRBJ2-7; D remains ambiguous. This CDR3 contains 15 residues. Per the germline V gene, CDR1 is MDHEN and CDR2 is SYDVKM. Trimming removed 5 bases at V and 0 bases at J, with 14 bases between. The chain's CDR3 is CASSPESLGSYEQYF. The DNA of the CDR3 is TGTGCCAGCAGTCCAGAATCCCTCGGCTCCTACGAGCAGTACTTC.

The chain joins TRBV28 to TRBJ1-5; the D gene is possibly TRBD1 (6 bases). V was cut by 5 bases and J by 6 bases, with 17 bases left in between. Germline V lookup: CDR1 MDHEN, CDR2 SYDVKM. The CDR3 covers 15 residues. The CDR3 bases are TGTGCCAGCAGTGCCATCTACAGGGACGGTCAGCCCCAGCATTTT. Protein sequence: CASSAIYRDGQPQHF.

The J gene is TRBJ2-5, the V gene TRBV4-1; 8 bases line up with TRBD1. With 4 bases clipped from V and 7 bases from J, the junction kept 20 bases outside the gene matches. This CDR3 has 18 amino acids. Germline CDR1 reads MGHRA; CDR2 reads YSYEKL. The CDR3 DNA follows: TGCGCCAGCAGCCTCCCTCCCTGGCGGACAGGGACCCAAACGACCCAGTACTTC. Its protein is CASSLPPWRTGTQTTQYF.

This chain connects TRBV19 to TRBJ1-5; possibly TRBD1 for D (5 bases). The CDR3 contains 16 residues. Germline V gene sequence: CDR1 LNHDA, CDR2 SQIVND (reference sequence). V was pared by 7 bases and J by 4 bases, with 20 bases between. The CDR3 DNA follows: TGTGCCAGTAACCATTGGCAGGGAACTGGAAATCAGCCCCAGCATTTT. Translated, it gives CASNHWQGTGNQPQHF.

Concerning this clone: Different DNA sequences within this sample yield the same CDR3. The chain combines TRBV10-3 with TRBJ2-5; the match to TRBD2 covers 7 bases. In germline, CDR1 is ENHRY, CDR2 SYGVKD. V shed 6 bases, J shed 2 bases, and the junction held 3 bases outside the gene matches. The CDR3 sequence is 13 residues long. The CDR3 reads CAISPGGQETQYF. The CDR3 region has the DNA TGTGCCATCAGCCCCGGGGGGCAAGAGACCCAGTACTTC.

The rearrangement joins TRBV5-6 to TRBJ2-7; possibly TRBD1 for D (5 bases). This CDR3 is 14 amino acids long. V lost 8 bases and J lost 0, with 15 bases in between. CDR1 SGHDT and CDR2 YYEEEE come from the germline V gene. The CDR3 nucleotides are TGTGCCAGTTATCTGGACAACCTCTCCTACGAGCAGTACTTC. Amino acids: CASYLDNLSYEQYF.

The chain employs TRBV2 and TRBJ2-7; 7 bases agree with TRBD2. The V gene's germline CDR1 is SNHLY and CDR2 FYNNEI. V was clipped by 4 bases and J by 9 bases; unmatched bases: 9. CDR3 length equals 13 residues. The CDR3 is CASSVRVGEGQYF. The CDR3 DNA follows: TGTGCCAGCAGTGTTCGGGTTGGGGAGGGGCAGTACTTC.

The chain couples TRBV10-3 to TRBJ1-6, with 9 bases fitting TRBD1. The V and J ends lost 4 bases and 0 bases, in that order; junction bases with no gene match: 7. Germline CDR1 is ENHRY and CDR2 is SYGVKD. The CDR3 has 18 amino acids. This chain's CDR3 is CAISVGTGPSSYNSPLHF. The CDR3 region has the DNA TGTGCCATCAGTGTGGGGACAGGGCCGAGCTCCTATAATTCACCCCTCCACTTT.

CDR3 region: CAWSRDRWSEQYF. CDR3 nucleotides: TGTGCCTGGAGCCGGGACAGGTGGAGTGAGCAGTACTTC. The chain couples TRBV30 to TRBJ2-7, with 8 nucleotides matching TRBD1. This CDR3 spans 13 amino acids. In germline, CDR1 is GTSNPN, CDR2 SVGIG (reference sequence). The trim removed 3 bases at V and 7 bases at J, leaving 8 bases unmatched.

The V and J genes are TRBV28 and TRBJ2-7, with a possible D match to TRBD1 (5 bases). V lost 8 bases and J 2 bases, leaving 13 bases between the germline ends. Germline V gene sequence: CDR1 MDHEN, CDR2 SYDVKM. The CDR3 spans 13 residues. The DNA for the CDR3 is TGTGCCAGCGTTATGGACACCACCTACGAGCAGTACTTC. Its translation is CASVMDTTYEQYF.

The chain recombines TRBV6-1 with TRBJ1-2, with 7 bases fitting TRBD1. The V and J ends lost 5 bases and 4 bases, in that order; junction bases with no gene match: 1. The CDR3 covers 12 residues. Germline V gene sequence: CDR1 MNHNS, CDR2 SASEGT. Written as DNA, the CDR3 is TGTGCCAGCAGTTCAGGGGGCTATGGCTACACCTTC. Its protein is CASSSGGYGYTF.

The CDR3 sequence is CASSDPVRGNYGYTF. The CDR3 nucleotides read TGTGCCAGCAGTGATCCGGTCAGGGGGAACTATGGCTACACCTTC. The chain is built from TRBV6-1 and TRBJ1-2; TRBD1 matches 7 bases. There are 15 residues in the CDR3. In germline, CDR1 is MNHNS, CDR2 SASEGT. After removal of 3 bases from V and 2 bases from J, the junction contained 6 bases not matched to a gene.

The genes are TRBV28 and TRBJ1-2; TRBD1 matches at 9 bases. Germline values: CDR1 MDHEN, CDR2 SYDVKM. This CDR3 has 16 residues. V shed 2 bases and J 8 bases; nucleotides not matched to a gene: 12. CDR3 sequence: CASSLPHRTGVGGYTF. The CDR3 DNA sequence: TGTGCCAGCAGTTTACCTCACCGGACAGGGGTGGGAGGCTACACCTTC.

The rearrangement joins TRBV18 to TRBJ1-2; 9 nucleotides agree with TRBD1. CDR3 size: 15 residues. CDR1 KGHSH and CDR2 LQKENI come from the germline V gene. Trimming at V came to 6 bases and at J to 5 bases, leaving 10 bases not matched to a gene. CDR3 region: CASSSSGTGTYGYTF. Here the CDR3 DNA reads TGTGCCAGCTCGTCTTCCGGGACAGGGACTTATGGCTACACCTTC. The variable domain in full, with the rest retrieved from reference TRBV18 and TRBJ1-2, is NAGVMQNPRHLVRRRGQEARLRCSPMKGHSHVYWYRQLPEEGLKFMVYLQKENIIDESGMPKERFSAEFPKEGPSILRIQQVVRGDSAAYFCASSSSGTGTYGYTFGSGTRLTVV.

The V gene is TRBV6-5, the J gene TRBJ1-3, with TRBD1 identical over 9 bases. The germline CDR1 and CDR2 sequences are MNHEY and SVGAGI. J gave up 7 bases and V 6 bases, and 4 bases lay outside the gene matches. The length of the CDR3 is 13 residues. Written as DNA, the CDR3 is TGTGCCAGCAGGGGGACAGGGTCGAACACCATATATTTT. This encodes CASRGTGSNTIYF.

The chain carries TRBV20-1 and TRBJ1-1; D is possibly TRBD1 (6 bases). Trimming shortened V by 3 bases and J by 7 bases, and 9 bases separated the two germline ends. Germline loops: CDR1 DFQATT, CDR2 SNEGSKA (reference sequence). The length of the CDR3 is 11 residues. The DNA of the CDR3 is TGCAGTGCTAGGGCGGACAGTGAAGCTTTCTTT. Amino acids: CSARADSEAFF.

CDR3: CASSFRASGGTDTQYF. CDR3 bases: TGCGCCAGCAGCTTCCGGGCTAGCGGGGGCACAGATACGCAGTATTTT. The chain carries TRBV5-1 and TRBJ2-3, with 9 bases that match TRBD2. The V gene's germline CDR1 is SGHRS and CDR2 YFSETQ. V lost 2 bases to trimming and J lost 1 base; unmatched junction nucleotides: 5. The CDR3 covers 16 residues.

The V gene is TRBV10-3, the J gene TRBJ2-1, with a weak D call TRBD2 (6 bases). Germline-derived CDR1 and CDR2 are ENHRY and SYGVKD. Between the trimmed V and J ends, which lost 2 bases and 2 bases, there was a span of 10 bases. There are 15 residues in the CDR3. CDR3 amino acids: CAISEGREAYNEQFF. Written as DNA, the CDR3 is TGTGCCATCAGTGAGGGCAGGGAGGCCTACAATGAGCAGTTCTTC.

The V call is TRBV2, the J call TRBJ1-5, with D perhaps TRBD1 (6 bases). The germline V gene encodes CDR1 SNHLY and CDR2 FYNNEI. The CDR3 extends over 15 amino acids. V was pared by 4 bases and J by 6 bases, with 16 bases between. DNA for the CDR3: TGTGCCAGCAGTGGGGGGCAGGGTTATCGTCAGCCCCAGCATTTT. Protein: CASSGGQGYRQPQHF.